This T cell receptor (beta chain) was identified in a study of cytomegalovirus exposure and HLA in healthy donors. This clone appeared a few times. At the DNA level, this CDR3 is encoded by other sequences in the same sample as well. Germline V gives CDR1 MDHEN, CDR2 SYDVKM. This CDR3 has 15 residues. V was pared by 7 bases and J by 2 bases, with 8 bases of the junction left unmatched. PCR involved 60 Vbeta and 13 Jbeta primers. Libraries were prepared by immunoSEQ multiplex PCR; TCRdb keeps only in-frame clonotypes and omits some of them. The sample contains approximately 170,000 clones, approximately 81% of which appear only once.

The clonotype originates from a boy aged 2 to 9 in good health and CMV-seronegative. The sample comprised PBMCs. This sequence joins TRBV28 and TRBJ2-5; 9 bases agree with TRBD1. This CDR3 reads CASTKRTGEQETQYF. For the CDR3, the DNA is TGTGCCAGCACCAAACGGACAGGGGAACAAGAGACCCAGTACTTC.